The next 9 T cell receptor beta chains were all read from a single sample in a study of a mutant IDH1 vaccine in newly diagnosed glioma. These receptors have no identified antigens. Profiled with immunoSEQ multiplex PCR; TCRdb holds only in-frame clones, not every one. The sample shows roughly 30,000 clones, approximately 83% of them seen only once. Documented time point: week 5, during vaccination. Doses of 300 ug of mutant IDH1 20-mer peptide were given with topical imiquimod. This specimen was PBMCs, taken from a glioma patient whose treatment included an IDH1 peptide vaccine. These receptors came from a man aged 25 to 45 with glioma.

The rearrangement joins TRBV18 to TRBJ2-5; D might be TRBD1 (8 bases). Germline lookup yields CDR1 KGHSH and CDR2 LQKENI. The germline V and J ends were trimmed by 3 bases and 4 bases, with 15 bases remaining between them. This CDR3 region has 15 residues. CDR3 nucleotides: TGTGCCAGCTCACCGGAACAGGGGGAGGGAGAGACCCAGTACTTC. It specifies CASSPEQGEGETQYF.

This clone was counted once. V usage is TRBV19 and J usage is TRBJ2-7; the D gene is possibly TRBD2 (6 bases). Trimming took off 3 bases at V and 7 bases at J, with 16 bases between the two ends. The CDR3 is 14 amino acids. Germline loops: CDR1 LNHDA, CDR2 SQIVND (reference sequence). CDR3 amino acids: CASSIRAGPEEQYF. CDR3 sequence (DNA): TGTGCCAGTAGTATCAGGGCGGGACCGGAAGAGCAGTACTTC.

The V and J genes are TRBV27 and TRBJ1-4; 9 bases agree with TRBD1. The CDR3 extends over 16 amino acids. CDR1 and CDR2 (germline): MNHEY, SMNVEV (reference sequence). The ends lost 3 bases at V and 3 bases at J; junction bases unmatched: 5. The CDR3 protein is CASSFSGTGSNEKLFF. Written as DNA, the CDR3 is TGTGCCAGCAGTTTCTCCGGGACAGGGTCTAATGAAAAACTGTTTTTT.

In DNA, the CDR3 is TGTGCCACCAGCAGAGCGAGAGGGGGGCTTGGCTACACCTTC. Translating it yields CATSRARGGLGYTF. The V gene is TRBV15, the J gene TRBJ1-2; a possible D gene is TRBD1 (6 bases). The CDR3 length is 14 residues. Germline lookup yields CDR1 LNHNV and CDR2 YYDKDF (reference sequence). V gave up 1 base and J gave up 7 bases, with 13 bases separating them.

The genes are TRBV7-9 and TRBJ1-2; D is undetermined. The CDR3 is 15 residues long. The germline V gene has CDR1 SEHNR and CDR2 FQNEAQ (reference sequence). The V gene lost 1 base and the J gene lost 7 bases, with 16 bases spanning the gap. The CDR3 DNA follows: TGTGCCAGCAGCTTAGTAGCACTCCTCCCTGGTGGCTACACCTTC. Encoded protein: CASSLVALLPGGYTF.

This clone was detected once. The chain recombines TRBV2 with TRBJ2-2, with a tentative D call TRBD2 (5 bases). This CDR3 contains 13 residues. In germline, CDR1 is SNHLY, CDR2 FYNNEI. The germline V and J ends were trimmed by 4 bases and 4 bases, with 7 bases remaining between them. CDR3 loop: CASSGTSTGELFF. In nucleotides, the CDR3 is TGTGCCAGCAGTGGGACTTCCACCGGGGAGCTGTTTTTT.

The genes are TRBV19 and TRBJ1-1; D is uncertain. This CDR3 region has 13 residues. Trimming removed 3 bases from V and 4 bases from J, with 9 bases in between. CDR1 is LNHDA and CDR2 is SQIVND in the germline V gene (reference sequence). The CDR3: CASSMGRGTEAFF. As DNA, the CDR3 is TGTGCCAGTAGTATGGGTCGAGGCACTGAAGCTTTCTTT.

This chain connects TRBV9 to TRBJ2-1, with TRBD1 as a possible D gene (6 bases). V lost 2 bases, J lost 2 bases, and 14 bases lay in between. The CDR3 has 16 amino acids. From germline, CDR1 is SGDLS and CDR2 YYNGEE. The CDR3 sequence is CASSVGVQGPYNEQFF. CDR3 in DNA: TGTGCCAGCAGCGTGGGGGTACAGGGTCCCTACAATGAGCAGTTCTTC.

The V gene is TRBV2, the J gene TRBJ2-1; the D gene is possibly TRBD2 (5 bases). The ends were cut back, 4 bases at V and 9 bases at J, with 7 bases in the middle. The CDR3 is 11 amino acids. The V gene's germline CDR1 is SNHLY and CDR2 FYNNEI. CDR3 DNA sequence: TGTGCCAGCAGTGGCGAGGGTGAGCAGTTCTTC. Amino acids: CASSGEGEQFF.